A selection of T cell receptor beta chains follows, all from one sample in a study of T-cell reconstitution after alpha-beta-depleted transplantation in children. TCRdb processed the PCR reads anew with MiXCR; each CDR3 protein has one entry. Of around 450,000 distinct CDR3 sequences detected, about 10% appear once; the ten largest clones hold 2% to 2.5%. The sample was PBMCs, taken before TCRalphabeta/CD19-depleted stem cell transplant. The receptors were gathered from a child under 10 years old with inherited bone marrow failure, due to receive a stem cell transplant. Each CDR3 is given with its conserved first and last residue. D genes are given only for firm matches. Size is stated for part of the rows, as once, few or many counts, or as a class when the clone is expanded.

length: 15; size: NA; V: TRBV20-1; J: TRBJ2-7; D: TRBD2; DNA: TGCAGTGCTAGACCCCTAGCGGGAGGGCCCGGTGAGCAGTACTTC; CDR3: CSARPLAGGPGEQYF
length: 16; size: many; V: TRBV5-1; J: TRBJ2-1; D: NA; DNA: TGCGCCAGCAGCTTTGCTACAGGGAGCTCCTACAATGAGCAGTTCTTC; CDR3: CASSFATGSSYNEQFF
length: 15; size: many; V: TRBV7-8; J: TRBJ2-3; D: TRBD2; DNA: TGTGCCAGCAGCTTATGGACTAGCGGTGAAGATACGCAGTATTTT; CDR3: CASSLWTSGEDTQYF
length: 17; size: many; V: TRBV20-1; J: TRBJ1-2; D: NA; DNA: TGCAGTGCTAGAGTTATGGCAGGAGGATTAGCTAACTATGGCTACACCTTC; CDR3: CSARVMAGGLANYGYTF
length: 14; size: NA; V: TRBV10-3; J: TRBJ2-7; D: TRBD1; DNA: TGTGCCATCAGTGCCCGGGACAGGACCTACGAGCAGTACTTC; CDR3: CAISARDRTYEQYF
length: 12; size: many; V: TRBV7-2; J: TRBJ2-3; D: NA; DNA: TGTGCCAGCAGCTCCCGGCCGGATACGCAGTATTTT; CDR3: CASSSRPDTQYF
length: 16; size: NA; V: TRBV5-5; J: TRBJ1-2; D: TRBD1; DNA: TGTGCCAGCAGCTTAGGGCCAGGGGGAGGCGGCTATGGCTACACCTTC; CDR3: CASSLGPGGGGYGYTF
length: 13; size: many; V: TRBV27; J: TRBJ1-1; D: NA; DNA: TGTGCCAGCAGGGAGGGGTCTAACACTGAAGCTTTCTTT; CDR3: CASREGSNTEAFF
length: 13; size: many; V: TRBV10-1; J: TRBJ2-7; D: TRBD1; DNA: TGCGCCAGCAGTGAATCAGGGGGCAACGAGCAGTACTTC; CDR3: CASSESGGNEQYF
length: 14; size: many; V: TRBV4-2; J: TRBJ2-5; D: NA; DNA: TGTGCCAGCAGCCAATATAGCGTCCAAGAGACCCAGTACTTC; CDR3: CASSQYSVQETQYF
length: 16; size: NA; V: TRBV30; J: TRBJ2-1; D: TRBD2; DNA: TGTGCCTGGAGTTTGACTAGCGGGGACTCCTACAATGAGCAGTTCTTC; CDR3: CAWSLTSGDSYNEQFF
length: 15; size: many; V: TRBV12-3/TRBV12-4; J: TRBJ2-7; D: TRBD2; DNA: TGTGCCAGCACAATTTTGAGCGGGAGCTCCTACGAGCAGTACTTC; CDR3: CASTILSGSSYEQYF
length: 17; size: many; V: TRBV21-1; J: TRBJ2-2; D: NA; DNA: TGTGCCAGCAGCCCCGTCTGTGAGCGAACTTCGACCGGGGAGCTGTTTTTT; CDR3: CASSPVCERTSTGELFF
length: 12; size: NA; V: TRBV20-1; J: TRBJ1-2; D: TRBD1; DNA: TGCAGTGCTCCGGGACAGTATAATGGCTACACCTTC; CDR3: CSAPGQYNGYTF
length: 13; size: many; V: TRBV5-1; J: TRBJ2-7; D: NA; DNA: TGCGCCAGCAGCTTGGCCTTGGGATACGAGCAGTACTTC; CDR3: CASSLALGYEQYF
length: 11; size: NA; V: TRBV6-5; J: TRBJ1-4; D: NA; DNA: TGTGCCAGTAGGAACAGGGAAAAACTGTTTTTT; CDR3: CASRNREKLFF
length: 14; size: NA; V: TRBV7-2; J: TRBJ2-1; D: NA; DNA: TGTGCCAGCAGCTTTAGGCGTGAAAACAATGAGCAGTTCTTC; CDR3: CASSFRRENNEQFF
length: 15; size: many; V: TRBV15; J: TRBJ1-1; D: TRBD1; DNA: TGTGCCACCAGCAGAGATCAGGGGGGGAACACTGAAGCTTTCTTT; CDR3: CATSRDQGGNTEAFF
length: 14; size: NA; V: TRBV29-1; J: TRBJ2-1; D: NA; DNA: TGCAGCTTCAGGGTCGGGGTCACCTACAATGAGCAGTTCTTC; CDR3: CSFRVGVTYNEQFF
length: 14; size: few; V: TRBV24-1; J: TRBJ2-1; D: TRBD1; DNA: TGTGCCACCACCGGGACAGGGAACTACAATGAGCAGTTCTTC; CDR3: CATTGTGNYNEQFF